This T cell receptor (beta chain) was captured in a study of T cells in Graves' hyperthyroidism and ophthalmopathy. This clonotype was counted a few times. The antigen is undetermined. Template material for amplifying TCR beta CDR3 regions consisted of RNA transcripts. The primer set for the first-round RT-PCR of the TCR CDR3 was HTBI. TCRdb called the multiplex PCR reads again in MiXCR, with one record for every CDR3 protein. This sample yields hundreds of thousands of distinct CDR3 sequences, of which more than 15% are seen a single time; approximately 8% belongs to the top ten. Germline CDR1 is SGHKS and CDR2 is YYEKEE (reference sequence). The CDR3 sequence is 19 residues long. Between the trimmed V and J ends, which lost 0 bases and 0 bases, there was a span of 21 bases. Whole-study findings and limits: Model predictions of ophthalmopathy came a median approximately 6 months before onset. Most thyroid clonotypes expanded above 0.001 appeared in blood too.

A roughly 10 ml volume of fresh peripheral blood provided the PBMCs. What was sequenced was blood. This TCR derives from a woman under 30 with Graves' hyperthyroidism. The chain couples TRBV5-5 to TRBJ1-1; perhaps TRBD1 as D (5 bases). The DNA for the CDR3 is TGTGCCAGCAGCTTGGAGGCCCGGGGGGGGGTGTTTATGAACACTGAAGCTTTCTTT. It codes for CASSLEARGGVFMNTEAFF.